This T cell receptor beta chain was sequenced during a study of cytomegalovirus exposure and HLA in healthy donors. The sample holds a few counts of this clone. CDR1 is MNHEY and CDR2 is SMNVEV in the germline V gene (reference sequence). The CDR3 runs to 14 residues. The V end was cut by 2 bases, the J end by 6 bases, with 14 bases between. Vbeta (60) and Jbeta (13) primers were used in the PCR. Using immunoSEQ multiplex PCR, the repertoire was profiled, and TCRdb retains in-frame clones only, with some absent. The data show approximately 100,000 clones, roughly 74% seen once. This rearrangement joins TRBV27 to TRBJ2-7; a weak D match, TRBD1 (5 bases). This receptor was taken from a woman aged 40 to 50 in good health and CMV-seronegative. Source material: PBMCs. The DNA for the CDR3 is TGTGCCAGCAGTTTAGGGGCCAGGGCACTCGAGCAGTACTTC. Its protein is CASSLGARALEQYF.